This TCR beta chain was profiled in a study of beta chain features in type 1 diabetes. Expressed TCRB transcripts were sequenced, since all the RNA that had been isolated was reverse transcribed. An average of roughly 4 million reads was obtained for naive, central memory and regulatory T cell samples. Produced via immunoSEQ multiplex PCR; TCRdb's table is partial and in-frame only. Among hundreds of thousands of clones listed, around 15% were seen once. Germline-derived CDR1 and CDR2 are LNHNV and YYDKDF (reference sequence). The CDR3 loop spans 15 amino acids. V lost 1 base, J lost 4 bases, and 12 bases lay in between. Broader study findings: When Type 1 diabetes patients were examined, their TCRB CDR3s proved moderately but significantly shorter in all four CD4+ subsets. PCR might preferentially amplify shorter templates, equally in patients and controls. Naive, central memory and regulatory TCRB repertoires appeared more similar among patients than healthy donors.

This clone occurred a few times. Its antigen is unidentified. Blood was drawn once from each donor into heparinised tubes. The draws averaged about 120 mL. The sample comprised naive CD4+ T cells from blood. The TCR was taken from a man between 18 and 35 years old with type 1 diabetes. The gene calls are TRBV15 and TRBJ2-3; D is unclear. This CDR3 is CATSRGATSPDTQYF. The CDR3 region has the DNA TGTGCCACCAGCAGAGGAGCGACGAGCCCAGATACGCAGTATTTT.